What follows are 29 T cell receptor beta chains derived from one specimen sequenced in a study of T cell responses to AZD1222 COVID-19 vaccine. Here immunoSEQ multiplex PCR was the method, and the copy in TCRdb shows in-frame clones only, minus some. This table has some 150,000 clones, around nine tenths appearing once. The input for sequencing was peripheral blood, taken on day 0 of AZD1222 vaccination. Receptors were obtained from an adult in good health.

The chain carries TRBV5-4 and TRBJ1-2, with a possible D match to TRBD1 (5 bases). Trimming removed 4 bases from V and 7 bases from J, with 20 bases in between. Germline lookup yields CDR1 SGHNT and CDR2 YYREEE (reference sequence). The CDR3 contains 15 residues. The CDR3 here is CASSDLTRGGIGYTF. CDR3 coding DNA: TGTGCCAGCAGCGACCTTACGAGGGGCGGGATTGGCTACACCTTC.

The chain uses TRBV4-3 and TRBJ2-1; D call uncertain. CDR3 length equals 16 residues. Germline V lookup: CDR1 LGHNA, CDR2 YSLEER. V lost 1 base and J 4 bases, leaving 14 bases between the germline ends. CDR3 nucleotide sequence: TGCGCCAGCAGCCAAGTTTCCATACGAACTTACAATGAGCAGTTCTTC. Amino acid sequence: CASSQVSIRTYNEQFF.

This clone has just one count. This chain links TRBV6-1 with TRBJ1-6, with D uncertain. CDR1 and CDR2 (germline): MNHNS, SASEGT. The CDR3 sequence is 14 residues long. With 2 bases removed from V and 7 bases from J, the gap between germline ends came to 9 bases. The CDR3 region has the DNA TGTGCCAGCAGTGAAAACAGACTGAATTCACCCCTCCACTTT. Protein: CASSENRLNSPLHF.

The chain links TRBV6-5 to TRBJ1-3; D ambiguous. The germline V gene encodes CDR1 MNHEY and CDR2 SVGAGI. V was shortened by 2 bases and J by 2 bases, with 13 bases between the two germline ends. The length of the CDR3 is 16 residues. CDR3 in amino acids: CASSYRATEPGNTIYF. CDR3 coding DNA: TGTGCCAGCAGTTACAGGGCAACAGAACCTGGAAACACCATATATTTT.

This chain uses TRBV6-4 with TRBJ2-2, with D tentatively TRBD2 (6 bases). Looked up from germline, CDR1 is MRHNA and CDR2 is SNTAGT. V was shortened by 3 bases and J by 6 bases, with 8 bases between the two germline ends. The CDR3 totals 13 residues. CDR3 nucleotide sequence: TGTGCCAGCAGTGATAGACTAGCCGGGGAGCTGTTTTTT. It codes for CASSDRLAGELFF.

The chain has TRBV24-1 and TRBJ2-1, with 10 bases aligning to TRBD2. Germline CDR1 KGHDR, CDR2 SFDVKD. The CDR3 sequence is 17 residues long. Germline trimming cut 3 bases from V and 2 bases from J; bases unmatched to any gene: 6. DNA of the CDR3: TGTGCCACCAGTGATGCACTAGCGGGACCAACCTACAATGAGCAGTTCTTC. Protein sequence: CATSDALAGPTYNEQFF.

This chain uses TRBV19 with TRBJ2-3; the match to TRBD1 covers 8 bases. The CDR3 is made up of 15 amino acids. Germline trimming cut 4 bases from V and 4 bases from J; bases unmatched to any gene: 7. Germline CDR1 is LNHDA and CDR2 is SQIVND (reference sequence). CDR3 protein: CASSKPGGLADTQYF. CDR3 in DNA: TGTGCCAGTAGTAAGCCAGGGGGCCTAGCAGATACGCAGTATTTT.

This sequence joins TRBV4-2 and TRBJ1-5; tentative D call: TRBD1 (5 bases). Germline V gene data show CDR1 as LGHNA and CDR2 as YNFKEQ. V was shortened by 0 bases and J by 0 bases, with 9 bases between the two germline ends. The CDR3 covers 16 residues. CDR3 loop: CASSQEQGASNQPQHF. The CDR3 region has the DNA TGTGCCAGCAGCCAAGAGCAGGGTGCTAGCAATCAGCCCCAGCATTTT.

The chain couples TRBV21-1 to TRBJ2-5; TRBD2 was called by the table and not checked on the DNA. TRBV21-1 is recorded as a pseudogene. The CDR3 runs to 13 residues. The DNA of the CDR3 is TGTGCCAGCTGGCGGGAGGGTGAAGAGACCCAGTACTTC. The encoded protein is CASWREGEETQYF.

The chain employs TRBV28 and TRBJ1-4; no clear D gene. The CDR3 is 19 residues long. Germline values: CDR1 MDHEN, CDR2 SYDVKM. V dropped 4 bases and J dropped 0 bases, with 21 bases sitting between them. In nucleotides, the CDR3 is TGTGCCAGCAGTTCTCCCCAGCTACACTTGGGGACAACTAATGAAAAACTGTTTTTT. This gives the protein CASSSPQLHLGTTNEKLFF. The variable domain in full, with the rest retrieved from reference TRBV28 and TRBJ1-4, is DVKVTQSSRYLVKRTGEKVFLECVQDMDHENMFWYRQDPGLGLRLIYFSYDVKMKEKGDIPEGYSVSREKKERFSLILESASTNQTSMYLCASSSPQLHLGTTNEKLFFGSGTQLSVL.

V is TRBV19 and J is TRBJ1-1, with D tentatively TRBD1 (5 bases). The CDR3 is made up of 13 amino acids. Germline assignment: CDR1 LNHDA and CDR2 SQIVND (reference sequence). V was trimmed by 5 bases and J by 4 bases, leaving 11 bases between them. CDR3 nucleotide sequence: TGTGCCAGTAGTTACGGGGACCGCACTGAAGCTTTCTTT. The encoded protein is CASSYGDRTEAFF.

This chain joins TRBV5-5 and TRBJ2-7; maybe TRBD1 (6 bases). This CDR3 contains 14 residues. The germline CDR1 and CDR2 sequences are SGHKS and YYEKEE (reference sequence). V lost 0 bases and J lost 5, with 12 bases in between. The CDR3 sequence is CASSLVPGEHEQYF. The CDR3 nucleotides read TGTGCCAGCAGCTTGGTCCCAGGGGAACACGAGCAGTACTTC.

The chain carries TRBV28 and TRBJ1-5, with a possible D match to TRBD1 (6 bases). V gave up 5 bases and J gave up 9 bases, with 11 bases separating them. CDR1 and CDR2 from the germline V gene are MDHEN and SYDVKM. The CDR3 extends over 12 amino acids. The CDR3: CASSPSTGPQHF. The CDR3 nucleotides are TGTGCCAGCAGTCCCTCGACAGGGCCCCAGCATTTT.

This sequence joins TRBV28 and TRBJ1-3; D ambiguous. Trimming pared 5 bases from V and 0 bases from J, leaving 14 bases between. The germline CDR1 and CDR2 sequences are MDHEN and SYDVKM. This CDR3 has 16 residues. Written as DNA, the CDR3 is TGTGCCAGCAGTCAGGACCGTTCGACCTCTGGAAACACCATATATTTT. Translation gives CASSQDRSTSGNTIYF.

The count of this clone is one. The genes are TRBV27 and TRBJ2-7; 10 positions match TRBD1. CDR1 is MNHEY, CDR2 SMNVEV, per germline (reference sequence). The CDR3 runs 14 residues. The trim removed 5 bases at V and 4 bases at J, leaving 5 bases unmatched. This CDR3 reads CASSTGTGVYEQYF. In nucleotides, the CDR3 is TGTGCCAGCAGTACCGGGACAGGGGTTTACGAGCAGTACTTC.

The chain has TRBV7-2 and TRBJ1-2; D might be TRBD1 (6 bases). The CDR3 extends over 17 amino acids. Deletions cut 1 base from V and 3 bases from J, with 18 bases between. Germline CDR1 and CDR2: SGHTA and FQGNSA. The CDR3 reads CASSLEQGSDVHYGYTF. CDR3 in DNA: TGTGCCAGCAGCTTAGAACAGGGATCTGATGTTCACTATGGCTACACCTTC.

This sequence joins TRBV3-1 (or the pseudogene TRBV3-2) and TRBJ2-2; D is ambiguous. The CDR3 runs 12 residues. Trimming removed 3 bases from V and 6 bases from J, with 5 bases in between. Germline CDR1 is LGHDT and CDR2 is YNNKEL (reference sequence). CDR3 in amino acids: CASSQFSGELFF. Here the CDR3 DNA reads TGTGCCAGCAGCCAGTTCTCCGGGGAGCTGTTTTTT.

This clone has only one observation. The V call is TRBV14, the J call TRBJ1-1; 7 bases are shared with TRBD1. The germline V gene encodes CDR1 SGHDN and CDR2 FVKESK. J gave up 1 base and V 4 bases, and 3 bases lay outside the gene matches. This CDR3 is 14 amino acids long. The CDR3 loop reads CASSRGQRNTEAFF. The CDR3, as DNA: TGTGCCAGCAGCCGGGGACAGAGGAACACTGAAGCTTTCTTT.

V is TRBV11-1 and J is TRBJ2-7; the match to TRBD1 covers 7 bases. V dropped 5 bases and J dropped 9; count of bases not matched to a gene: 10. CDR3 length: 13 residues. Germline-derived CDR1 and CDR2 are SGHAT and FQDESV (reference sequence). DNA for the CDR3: TGTGCCAGCAGCCTGGACAGGAAGAGTCTGCAGTACTTC. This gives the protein CASSLDRKSLQYF.

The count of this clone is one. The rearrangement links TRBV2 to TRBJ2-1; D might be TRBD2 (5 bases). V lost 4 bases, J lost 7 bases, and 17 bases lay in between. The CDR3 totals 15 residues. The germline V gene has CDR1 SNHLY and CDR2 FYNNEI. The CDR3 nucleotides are TGTGCCAGCAGTGCTCCAGCGTGGGCGGGTAATGAGCAGTTCTTC. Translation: CASSAPAWAGNEQFF.

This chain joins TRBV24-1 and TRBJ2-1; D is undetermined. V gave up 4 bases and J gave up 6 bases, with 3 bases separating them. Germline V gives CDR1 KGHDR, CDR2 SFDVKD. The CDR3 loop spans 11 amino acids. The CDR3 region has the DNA TGTGCCACCAGTGACGTCAATGAGCAGTTCTTC. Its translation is CATSDVNEQFF.

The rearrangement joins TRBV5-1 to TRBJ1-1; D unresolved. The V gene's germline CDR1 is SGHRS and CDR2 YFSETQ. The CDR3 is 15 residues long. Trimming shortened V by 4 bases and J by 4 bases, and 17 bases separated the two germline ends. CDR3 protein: CASSLYHPGSTEAFF. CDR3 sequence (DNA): TGCGCCAGCAGCCTGTATCACCCCGGCAGCACTGAAGCTTTCTTT.

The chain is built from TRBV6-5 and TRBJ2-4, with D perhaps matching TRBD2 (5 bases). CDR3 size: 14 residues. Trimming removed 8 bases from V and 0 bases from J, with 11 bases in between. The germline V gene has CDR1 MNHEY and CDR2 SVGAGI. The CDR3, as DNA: TGTGCCAGCTCTGACTATTCAGCCAAAAACATTCAGTACTTC. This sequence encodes CASSDYSAKNIQYF.

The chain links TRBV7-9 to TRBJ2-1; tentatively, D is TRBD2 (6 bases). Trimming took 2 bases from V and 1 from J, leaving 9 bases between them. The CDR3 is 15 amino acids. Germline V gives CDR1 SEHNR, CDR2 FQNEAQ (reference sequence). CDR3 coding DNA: TGTGCCAGCAGCTTATTACGGGGGTCCTACAATGAGCAGTTCTTC. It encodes CASSLLRGSYNEQFF.

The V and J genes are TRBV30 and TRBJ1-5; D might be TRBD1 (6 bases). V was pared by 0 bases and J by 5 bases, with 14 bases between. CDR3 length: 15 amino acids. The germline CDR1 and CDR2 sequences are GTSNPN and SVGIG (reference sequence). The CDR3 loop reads CAWSVPGGRYQPQHF. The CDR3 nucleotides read TGTGCCTGGAGTGTACCCGGGGGCAGGTATCAGCCCCAGCATTTT.

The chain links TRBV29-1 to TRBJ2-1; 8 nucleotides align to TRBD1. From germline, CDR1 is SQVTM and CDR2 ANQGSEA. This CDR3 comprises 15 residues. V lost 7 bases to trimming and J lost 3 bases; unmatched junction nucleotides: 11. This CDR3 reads CSAPLAGGFYNEQFF. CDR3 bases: TGCAGCGCCCCCCTGGCAGGGGGCTTCTACAATGAGCAGTTCTTC.

This CDR3 is CASRSDRDGTDTQYF. CDR3 nucleotide sequence: TGTGCCAGCAGGTCCGACAGGGATGGCACAGATACGCAGTATTTT. This chain uses TRBV28 with TRBJ2-3; 7 bases are a match to TRBD1. Germline loops: CDR1 MDHEN, CDR2 SYDVKM. Trimming at V came to 6 bases and at J to 1 base, leaving 7 bases not matched to a gene. CDR3 length: 15 residues.

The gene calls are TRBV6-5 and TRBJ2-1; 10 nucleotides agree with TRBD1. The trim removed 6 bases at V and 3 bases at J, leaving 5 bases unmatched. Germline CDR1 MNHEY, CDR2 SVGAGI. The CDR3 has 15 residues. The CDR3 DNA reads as TGTGCCAGCAGGACTGGGACAGGGGACTACAATGAGCAGTTCTTC. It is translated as CASRTGTGDYNEQFF.

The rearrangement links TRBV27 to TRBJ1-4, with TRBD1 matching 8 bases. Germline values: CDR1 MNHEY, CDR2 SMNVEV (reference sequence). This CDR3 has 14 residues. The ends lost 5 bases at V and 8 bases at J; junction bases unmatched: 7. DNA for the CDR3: TGTGCCAGCAGTCCTCAGGGGGCGGGGGAAAAACTGTTTTTT. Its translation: CASSPQGAGEKLFF.